A selection of T cell receptor beta chains follows, all from one sample in a study of shared clonotypes between healthy human individuals. TCRdb's copy holds only in-frame clones and misses some; the assay was immunoSEQ multiplex PCR. The sample includes some 1,400,000 clones, around 97% of them seen just once. The sequenced sample consisted of naive CD4+ T cells sorted from blood. Receptors were obtained from a man under 40 in good health. CDR3s include the opening cysteine and the closing phenylalanine or tryptophan. Fields, in order: CDR3 protein, CDR3 length, V gene.

CASSIAGQQETQYF,14,TRBV19
CASSPGGLPPQHF,13,TRBV7-2
CASSPSTGNSNQPQHF,16,TRBV18
CASSKQGNPYEQYF,14,TRBV5-1
CASSQDGALAGGYEQYF,17,TRBV4-3
CASSLGQGAYYEQYF,15,TRBV5-1
CASSELGLAGGGELFF,16,TRBV2
CASSLELGQVHQPQHF,16,TRBV18
CASSYGQQETQYF,13,TRBV6-5
CASSLGDIQYF,11,TRBV7-2
CASSQGQGGVEQFF,14,TRBV7-3
CASRFGFNQPQHF,13,TRBV19
CASSPLAGDGYEQYF,15,TRBV5-5
CASSTGVYGYTF,12,TRBV5-6
CASSLQLNTEAFF,13,TRBV11-2
CASSYSLGKLFF,12,TRBV6-5
CASSWDRVSHYEQYF,15,TRBV7-8
CAASSLGGGEQFF,13,TRBV10-3
CASSQVGLAAPKHSSYNEQFF,21,TRBV4-1
CASSLVEGTLDGYTF,15,TRBV7-6
CASSGRSGLAGDTGELFF,18,TRBV5-1
CASSDKGYEQYF,12,TRBV6-1
CASTRTGYSNQPQHF,15,TRBV6-1
CASSQTGPDYGYTF,14,TRBV6-1
CASSLGRAGDEQYF,14,TRBV7-2
CASSLEGQNFEAFF,14,TRBV11-3
CASSVRAGGTTGELFF,16,TRBV9
CASSFRRENTGELFF,15,TRBV7-2
CASNPAPGLAGGGEQFF,17,TRBV27
CASSPLRGGVNEQFF,15,TRBV28
CASSRDPPEAFF,12,TRBV5-1
CASSGLTRYYEQYF,14,TRBV2
CAWSTARRGQYEQYF,15,TRBV30
CASSLFIVGTYYGYTF,16,TRBV7-8
CASSLGASGAYEQYF,15,TRBV11-3
CSVETNRGVDEQYF,14,TRBV29-1
CASSLVTSALAKNIQYF,17,TRBV5-8
CASSLVSEGPQHF,13,TRBV11-3
CASSRRTSEYNEQFF,15,TRBV11-3
CAIVRGSGRDGEQFF,15,TRBV2
CASNLGPRETQYF,13,TRBV5-1
CAWKKTGNTEAFF,13,TRBV30
CASGQTSLNEQFF,13,TRBV28
CATTSTGLHETQYF,14,TRBV15
CASSLVGNNQPQHF,14,TRBV7-2
CASSYGQGGETQYF,14,TRBV7-9
CASSFRDRDGNTIYF,15,TRBV5-5
CAISEGVYYEQYF,13,TRBV10-3
CASSVNTWETQYF,13,TRBV7-9
CASSVVGGGYTF,12,TRBV7-9
CSVTQPVGGEQYF,13,TRBV29-1
CASSEVAEDHPQHF,14,TRBV6-1
CASSPGTGGGEKLFF,15,TRBV5-1
CAISGAGKIYEQYF,14,TRBV10-3
CASSLGYNEQFF,12,TRBV28
CASSIGEAYEQYF,13,TRBV19
CASSLGRGITYEQYF,15,TRBV7-3
CAISSSPGLSNEQFF,15,TRBV10-3